This T cell receptor (beta chain) appears in the sequencing data of a study of blood T cell repertoires in COVID-19. About the research overall: Collection of acute and convalescent COVID-19 samples took place in the United States, Italy and Spain. In each case, the material was cDNA or gDNA derived from T cells, B-cell-depleted T cells, or PBMCs.

Only in-frame clones appear in the TCRdb table, and some are missing; sequencing was by immunoSEQ multiplex PCR. The table lists roughly 150,000 clones, 83% of them singletons. This clone has a handful of counts. This CDR3 contains 14 residues. Trimming removed 2 bases at V and 4 bases at J, with 10 bases between. Germline V gene sequence: CDR1 SGDLS, CDR2 YYNGEE. The sequence came from a woman in her 70s who had recovered from COVID-19. Sequenced: peripheral blood. The chain couples TRBV9 to TRBJ1-3, with D perhaps matching TRBD1 (5 bases). This chain's CDR3 is CASSVSGVGNTIYF. CDR3 DNA: TGTGCCAGCAGCGTCTCGGGGGTGGGAAACACCATATATTTT. Full variable domain (outside the CDR3, taken from reference TRBV9 and TRBJ1-3): DSGVTQTPKHLITATGQRVTLRCSPRSGDLSVYWYQQSLDQGLQFLIQYYNGEERAKGNILERFSAQQFPDLHSELNLSSLELGDSALYFCASSVSGVGNTIYFGEGSWLTVV.